A single T cell receptor beta chain is shown here with its context. The antigen is not known. This sample is part of a study of graft-versus-host responses after intestinal transplantation. The CDR3 runs to 16 residues. Per germline, CDR1 KGHSH and CDR2 LQKENI. V shed 1 base, J shed 0 bases, and the junction held 6 bases outside the gene matches. This table comes from immunoSEQ multiplex PCR, and its TCRdb copy is limited to in-frame clones, with some not included. The top ten hold over 0.15% of the sample, which has about 100,000 clones, 75% to 95% seen once. This specimen was unstimulated CD4+ T cells sorted from spleen or lymph node cells, taken before transplant. V usage is TRBV18 and J usage is TRBJ2-7; 7 bases align to TRBD1. This TCR was sampled from a human donor who was the organ donor for an intestinal transplant. CDR3 bases: TGTGCCAGCTCACCACTGGGCCAGGGGGTCTCCTACGAGCAGTACTTC. This codes for CASSPLGQGVSYEQYF.